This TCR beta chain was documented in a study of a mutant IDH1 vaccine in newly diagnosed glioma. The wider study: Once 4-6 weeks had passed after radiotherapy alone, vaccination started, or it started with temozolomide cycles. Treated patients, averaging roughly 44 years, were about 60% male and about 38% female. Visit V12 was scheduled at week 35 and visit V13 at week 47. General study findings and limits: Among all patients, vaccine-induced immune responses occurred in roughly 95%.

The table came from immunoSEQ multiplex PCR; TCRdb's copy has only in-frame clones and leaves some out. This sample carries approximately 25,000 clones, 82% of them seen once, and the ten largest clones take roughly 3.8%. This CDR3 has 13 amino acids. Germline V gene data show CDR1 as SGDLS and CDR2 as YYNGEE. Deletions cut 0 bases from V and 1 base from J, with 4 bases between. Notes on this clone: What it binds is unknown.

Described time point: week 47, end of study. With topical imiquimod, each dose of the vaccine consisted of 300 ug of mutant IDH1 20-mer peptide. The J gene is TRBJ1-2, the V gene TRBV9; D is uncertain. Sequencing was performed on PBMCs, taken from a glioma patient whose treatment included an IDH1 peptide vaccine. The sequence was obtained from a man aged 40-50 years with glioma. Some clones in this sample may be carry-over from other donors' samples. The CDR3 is CASSVDLNYGYTF. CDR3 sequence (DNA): TGTGCCAGCAGCGTAGACCTTAACTATGGCTACACCTTC.